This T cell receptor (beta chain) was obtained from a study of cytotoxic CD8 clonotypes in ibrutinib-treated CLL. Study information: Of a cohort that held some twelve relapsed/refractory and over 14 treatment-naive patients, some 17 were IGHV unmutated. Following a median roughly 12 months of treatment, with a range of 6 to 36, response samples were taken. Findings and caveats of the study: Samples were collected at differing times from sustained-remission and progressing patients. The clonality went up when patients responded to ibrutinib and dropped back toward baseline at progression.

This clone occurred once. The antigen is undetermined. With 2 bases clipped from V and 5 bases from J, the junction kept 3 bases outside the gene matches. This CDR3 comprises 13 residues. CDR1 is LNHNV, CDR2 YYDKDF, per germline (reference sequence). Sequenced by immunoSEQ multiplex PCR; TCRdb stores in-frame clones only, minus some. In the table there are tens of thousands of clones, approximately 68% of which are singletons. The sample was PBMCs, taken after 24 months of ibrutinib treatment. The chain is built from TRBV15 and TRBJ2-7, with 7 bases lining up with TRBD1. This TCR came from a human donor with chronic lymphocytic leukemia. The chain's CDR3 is CATSRSDRDEQYF. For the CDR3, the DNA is TGTGCCACCAGCAGAAGTGACAGGGACGAGCAGTACTTC.